The clone carrying this T cell receptor beta chain occurred a few times. The source of the sample is a study of beta chain features in type 1 diabetes. Germline V lookup: CDR1 SGDLS, CDR2 YYNGEE. The CDR3 extends over 16 amino acids. Trimming left V 3 bases short and J 6 bases short, with 19 bases between. cDNA synthesis used the whole RNA isolate, giving expressed TCRB sequences. This table comes from immunoSEQ multiplex PCR, and its TCRdb copy is limited to in-frame clones, with some not included. The repertoire includes under 500,000 clones, 30% of them detected once, and roughly 0.066% sits in the top ten.

This TCR derives from a man aged 18 to 30 in good health. The rearrangement links TRBV9 to TRBJ2-1; the D gene is possibly TRBD1 (6 bases). The sample consisted of naive CD4+ T cells from blood. The CDR3 loop is CASSAGSPRGGNEQFF. In DNA, the CDR3 is TGTGCCAGCAGCGCCGGTAGCCCGAGAGGGGGCAATGAGCAGTTCTTC. Using reference TRBV9 and TRBJ2-1 for the parts outside the CDR3, the full variable domain is DSGVTQTPKHLITATGQRVTLRCSPRSGDLSVYWYQQSLDQGLQFLIQYYNGEERAKGNILERFSAQQFPDLHSELNLSSLELGDSALYFCASSAGSPRGGNEQFFGPGTRLTVL.